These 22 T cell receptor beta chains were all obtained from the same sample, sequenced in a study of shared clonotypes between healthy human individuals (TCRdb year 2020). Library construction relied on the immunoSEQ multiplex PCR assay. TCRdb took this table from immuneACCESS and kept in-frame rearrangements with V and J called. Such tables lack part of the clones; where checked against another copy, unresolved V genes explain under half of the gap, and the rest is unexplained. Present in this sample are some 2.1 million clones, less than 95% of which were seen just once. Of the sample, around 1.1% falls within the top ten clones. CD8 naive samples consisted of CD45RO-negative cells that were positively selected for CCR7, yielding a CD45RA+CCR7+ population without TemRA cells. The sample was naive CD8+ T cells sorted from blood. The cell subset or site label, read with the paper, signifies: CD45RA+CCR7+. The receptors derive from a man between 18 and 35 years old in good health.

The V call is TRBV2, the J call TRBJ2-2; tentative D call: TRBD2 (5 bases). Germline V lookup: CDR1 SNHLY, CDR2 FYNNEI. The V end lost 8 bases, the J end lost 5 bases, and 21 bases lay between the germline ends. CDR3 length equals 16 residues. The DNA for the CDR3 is TGTGCCAGCGATTCCCGGACGCCCCAGCGGACCGGGGAGCTGTTTTTT. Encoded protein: CASDSRTPQRTGELFF.

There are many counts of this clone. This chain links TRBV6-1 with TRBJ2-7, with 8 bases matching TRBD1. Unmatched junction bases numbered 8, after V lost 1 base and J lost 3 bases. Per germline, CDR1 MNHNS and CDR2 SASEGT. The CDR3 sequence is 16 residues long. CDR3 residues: CASSEGLAGGNYEQYF. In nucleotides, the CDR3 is TGTGCCAGCAGTGAAGGTTTGGCAGGGGGCAACTACGAGCAGTACTTC.

The CDR3 coding sequence is TGTGCCAGCAGTTACCCGGGGGAGCTGGCTTTCTTT. Protein product: CASSYPGELAFF. The rearrangement joins TRBV6-5 to TRBJ1-1, with a possible D match to TRBD1 (5 bases). The CDR3 length is 12 residues. Germline V lookup: CDR1 MNHEY, CDR2 SVGAGI. Trimming removed 2 bases at V and 11 bases at J, with 12 bases between.

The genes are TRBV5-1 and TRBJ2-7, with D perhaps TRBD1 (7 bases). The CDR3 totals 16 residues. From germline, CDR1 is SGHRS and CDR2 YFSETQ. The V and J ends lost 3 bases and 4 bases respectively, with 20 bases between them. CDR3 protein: CASSYLPLEGAYEQYF. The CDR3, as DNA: TGCGCCAGCAGCTATCTCCCGCTGGAGGGGGCTTACGAGCAGTACTTC.

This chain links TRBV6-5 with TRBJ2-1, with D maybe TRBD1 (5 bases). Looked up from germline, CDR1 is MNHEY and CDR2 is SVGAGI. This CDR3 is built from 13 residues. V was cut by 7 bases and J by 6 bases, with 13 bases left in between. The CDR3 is CASTAQGSNEQFF. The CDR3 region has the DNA TGTGCCAGCACTGCGCAGGGAAGCAATGAGCAGTTCTTC.

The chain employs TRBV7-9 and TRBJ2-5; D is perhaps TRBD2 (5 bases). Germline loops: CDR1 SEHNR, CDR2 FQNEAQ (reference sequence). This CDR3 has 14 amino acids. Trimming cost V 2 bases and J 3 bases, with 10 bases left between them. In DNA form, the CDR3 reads TGTGCCAGCAGCTTATTAAGCGGTGAAGAGACCCAGTACTTC. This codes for CASSLLSGEETQYF.

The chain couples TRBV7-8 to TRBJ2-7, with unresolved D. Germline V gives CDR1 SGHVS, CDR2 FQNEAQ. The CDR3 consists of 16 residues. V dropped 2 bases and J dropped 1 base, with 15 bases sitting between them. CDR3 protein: CASSLIKETLSYEQYF. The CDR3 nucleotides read TGTGCCAGCAGCTTAATCAAAGAGACGCTGTCCTACGAGCAGTACTTC.

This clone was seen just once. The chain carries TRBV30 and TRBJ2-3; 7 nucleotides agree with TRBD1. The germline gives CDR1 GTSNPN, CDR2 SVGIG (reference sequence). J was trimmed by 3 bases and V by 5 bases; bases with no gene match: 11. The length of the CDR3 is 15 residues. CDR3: CAWGNTGVGTDTQYF. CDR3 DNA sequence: TGTGCCTGGGGAAATACAGGGGTGGGGACAGATACGCAGTATTTT.

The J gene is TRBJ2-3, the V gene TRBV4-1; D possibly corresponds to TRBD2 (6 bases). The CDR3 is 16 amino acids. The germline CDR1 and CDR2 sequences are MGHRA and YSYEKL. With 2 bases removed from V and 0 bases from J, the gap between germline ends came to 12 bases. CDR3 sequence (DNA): TGCGCCAGCAGCCAAATGGGGGACTGGAGCACAGATACGCAGTATTTT. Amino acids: CASSQMGDWSTDTQYF.

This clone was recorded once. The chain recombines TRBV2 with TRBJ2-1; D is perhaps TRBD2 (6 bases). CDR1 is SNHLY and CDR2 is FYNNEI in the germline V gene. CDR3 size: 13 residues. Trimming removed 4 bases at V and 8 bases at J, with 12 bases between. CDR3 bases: TGTGCCAGCAGTGTGGGAGGTCTGTATGAGCAGTTCTTC. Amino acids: CASSVGGLYEQFF. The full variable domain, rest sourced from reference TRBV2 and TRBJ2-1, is EPEVTQTPSHQVTQMGQEVILRCVPISNHLYFYWYRQILGQKVEFLVSFYNNEISEKSEIFDDQFSVERPDGSNFTLKIRSTKLEDSAMYFCASSVGGLYEQFFGPGTRLTVL.

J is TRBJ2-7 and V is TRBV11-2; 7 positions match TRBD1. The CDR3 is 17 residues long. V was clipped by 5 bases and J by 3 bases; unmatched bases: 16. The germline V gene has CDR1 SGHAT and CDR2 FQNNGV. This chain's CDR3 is CASSLEKGQEESYEQYF. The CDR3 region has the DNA TGTGCCAGCAGCCTCGAGAAAGGACAGGAGGAGAGCTACGAGCAGTACTTC.

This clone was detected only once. The CDR3 here is CASRVRALNTEAFF. The CDR3 bases are TGTGCCAGCAGGGTCCGGGCCTTGAACACTGAAGCTTTCTTT. The chain joins TRBV6-5 to TRBJ1-1; D gene unclear. Germline V lookup: CDR1 MNHEY, CDR2 SVGAGI. CDR3 size: 14 residues. Trimming took 6 bases from V and 0 from J, leaving 11 bases between them.

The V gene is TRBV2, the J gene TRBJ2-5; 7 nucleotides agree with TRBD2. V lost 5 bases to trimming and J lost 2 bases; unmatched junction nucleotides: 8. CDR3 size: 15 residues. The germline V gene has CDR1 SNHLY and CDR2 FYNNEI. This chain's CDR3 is CASSPLGGGQETQYF. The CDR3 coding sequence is TGTGCCAGCAGTCCGCTGGGGGGAGGGCAAGAGACCCAGTACTTC.

CDR3 sequence: CASSYAAGTSVNEQFF. CDR3 nucleotides: TGTGCCAGCAGTTATGCCGCGGGGACTAGCGTCAATGAGCAGTTCTTC. V usage is TRBV6-5 and J usage is TRBJ2-1; 10 nucleotides align to TRBD2. CDR3 length: 16 amino acids. The germline V gene has CDR1 MNHEY and CDR2 SVGAGI. J lost 6 bases, V lost 3 bases, and 8 bases had no gene match.

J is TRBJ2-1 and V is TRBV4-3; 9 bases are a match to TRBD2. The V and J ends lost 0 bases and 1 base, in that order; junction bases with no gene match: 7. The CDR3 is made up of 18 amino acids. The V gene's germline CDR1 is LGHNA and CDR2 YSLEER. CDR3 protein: CASSQDALAGFSYNEQFF. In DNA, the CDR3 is TGCGCCAGCAGCCAAGATGCCCTAGCGGGATTTTCCTACAATGAGCAGTTCTTC.

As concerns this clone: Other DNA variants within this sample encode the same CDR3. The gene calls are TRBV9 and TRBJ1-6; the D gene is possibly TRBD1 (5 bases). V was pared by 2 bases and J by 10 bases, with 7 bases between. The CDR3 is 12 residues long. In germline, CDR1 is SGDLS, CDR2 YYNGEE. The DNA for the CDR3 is TGTGCCAGCAGCGTCGGGGGGTCACCCCTCCACTTT. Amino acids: CASSVGGSPLHF. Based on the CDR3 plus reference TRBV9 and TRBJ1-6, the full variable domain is DSGVTQTPKHLITATGQRVTLRCSPRSGDLSVYWYQQSLDQGLQFLIQYYNGEERAKGNILERFSAQQFPDLHSELNLSSLELGDSALYFCASSVGGSPLHFGNGTRLTVT.

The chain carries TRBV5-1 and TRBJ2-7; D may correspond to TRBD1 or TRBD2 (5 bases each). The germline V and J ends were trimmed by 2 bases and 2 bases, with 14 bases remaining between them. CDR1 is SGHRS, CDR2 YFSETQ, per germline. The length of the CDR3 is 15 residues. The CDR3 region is CASSFRGDFAYEQYF. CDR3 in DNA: TGCGCCAGCAGCTTTCGAGGGGATTTTGCCTACGAGCAGTACTTC.

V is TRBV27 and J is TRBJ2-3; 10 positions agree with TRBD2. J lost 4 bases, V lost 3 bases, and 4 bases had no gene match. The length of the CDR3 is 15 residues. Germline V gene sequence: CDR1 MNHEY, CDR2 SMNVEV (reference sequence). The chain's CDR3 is CASSLIAGGPDTQYF. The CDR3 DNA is TGTGCCAGCAGTTTGATAGCGGGGGGACCAGATACGCAGTATTTT.

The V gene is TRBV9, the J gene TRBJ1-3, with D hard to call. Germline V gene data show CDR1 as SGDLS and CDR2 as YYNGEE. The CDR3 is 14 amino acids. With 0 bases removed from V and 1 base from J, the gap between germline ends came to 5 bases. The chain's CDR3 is CASSVDVSGNTIYF. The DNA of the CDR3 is TGTGCCAGCAGCGTAGACGTTTCTGGAAACACCATATATTTT.

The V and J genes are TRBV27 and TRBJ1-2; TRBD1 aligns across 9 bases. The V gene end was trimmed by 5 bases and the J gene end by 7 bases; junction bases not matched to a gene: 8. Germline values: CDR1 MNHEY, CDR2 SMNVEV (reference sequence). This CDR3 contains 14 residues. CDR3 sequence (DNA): TGTGCCAGCAGTACGACAGGGGGTCCTGGTGGCTACACCTTC. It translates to CASSTTGGPGGYTF.

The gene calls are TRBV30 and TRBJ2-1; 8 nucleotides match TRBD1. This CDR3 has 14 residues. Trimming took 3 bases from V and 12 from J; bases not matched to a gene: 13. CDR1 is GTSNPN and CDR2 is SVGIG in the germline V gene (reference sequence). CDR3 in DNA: TGTGCCTGGAGCGGGACAGGAGGGGGATGGGGGCAGTTCTTC. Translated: CAWSGTGGGWGQFF.

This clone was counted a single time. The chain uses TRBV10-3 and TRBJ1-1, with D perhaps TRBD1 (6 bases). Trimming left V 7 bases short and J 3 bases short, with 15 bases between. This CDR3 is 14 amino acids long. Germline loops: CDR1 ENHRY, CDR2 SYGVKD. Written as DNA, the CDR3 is TGTGCCATCAATACAGGGACCGAGGACACTGAAGCTTTCTTT. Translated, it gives CAINTGTEDTEAFF.